Listed below are T cell receptor beta chains from one sample, sequenced in a study of T-cell reconstitution after alpha-beta-depleted transplantation in children. TCRdb analysed the PCR reads with MiXCR anew, one entry per CDR3 protein. Of roughly 300,000 distinct CDR3 sequences detected, 11% appear once; the ten largest clones hold about 25%. This specimen consisted of peripheral blood, obtained 180 days after TCRalphabeta/CD19-depleted stem cell transplant. The origin of the receptors is a male patient aged 2-15 years who had a stem cell transplant for chronic granulomatous disease, so the T cells may come from the graft donor. The CDR3 runs from the conserved cysteine through the conserved F or W. A D gene is named only where the DNA matches it firmly. Expanded clones get a size class; other rows say once, few or many, or leave the size out.

clone_size: many; d_call: -; j_call: TRBJ1-6; v_call: TRBV12-3/TRBV12-4; cdr3_nt: TGTGCCAGCAGTTTGGGGGTTTCACCCCTCCACTTT; cdr3_aa: CASSLGVSPLHF
clone_size: -; d_call: -; j_call: TRBJ1-2; v_call: TRBV18; cdr3_nt: TGTGCCAGCTCAGCTTTCCAGGGATACGATGGCTACACCTTC; cdr3_aa: CASSAFQGYDGYTF
clone_size: many; d_call: TRBD1; j_call: TRBJ1-6; v_call: TRBV7-2; cdr3_nt: TGTGCCAGCAGCTTTTATCAGGGGGACTCACCCCTCCACTTT; cdr3_aa: CASSFYQGDSPLHF
clone_size: medium-sized; d_call: TRBD2; j_call: TRBJ2-7; v_call: TRBV6-5; cdr3_nt: TGTGCCAGCAGTTACTACACTAGCGGGAGCTCCTACGAGCAGTACTTC; cdr3_aa: CASSYYTSGSSYEQYF
clone_size: many; d_call: TRBD2; j_call: TRBJ2-3; v_call: TRBV29-1; cdr3_nt: TGCAGCGTTGAGGTAGCGGGGGCAGATACGCAGTATTTT; cdr3_aa: CSVEVAGADTQYF
clone_size: many; d_call: -; j_call: TRBJ1-1; v_call: TRBV11-2; cdr3_nt: TGTGCCAGCAGCTTACGTCCCGTAACCGGTGAAGCTTTCTTT; cdr3_aa: CASSLRPVTGEAFF
clone_size: many; d_call: -; j_call: TRBJ2-5; v_call: TRBV20-1; cdr3_nt: TGCAGCGCCGGCGGGACAAGCAAACAAGAGACCCAGTACTTC; cdr3_aa: CSAGGTSKQETQYF
clone_size: many; d_call: TRBD1; j_call: TRBJ1-1; v_call: TRBV12-3/TRBV12-4; cdr3_nt: TGTGCCAGCAGTCCCAGACAGGGTAGGGGCACTGAAGCTTTCTTT; cdr3_aa: CASSPRQGRGTEAFF
clone_size: -; d_call: TRBD2; j_call: TRBJ2-1; v_call: TRBV27; cdr3_nt: TGCACCAGCAGTCCCACTAGCGGAACTTTCAACGAGCAGTTCTTC; cdr3_aa: CTSSPTSGTFNEQFF
clone_size: many; d_call: -; j_call: TRBJ2-4; v_call: TRBV7-9; cdr3_nt: TGTGCCAGCAGCCAGAACCCGGAGGCCAAAAACATTCAGTACTTC; cdr3_aa: CASSQNPEAKNIQYF
clone_size: many; d_call: -; j_call: TRBJ2-3; v_call: TRBV10-3; cdr3_nt: TGTGCCATCAGTGGGCGACTAGACACAGATACGCAGTATTTT; cdr3_aa: CAISGRLDTDTQYF
clone_size: many; d_call: TRBD1; j_call: TRBJ1-1; v_call: TRBV10-3; cdr3_nt: TGTGCCACCAACAGGGGGAACACTGAAGCTTTCTTT; cdr3_aa: CATNRGNTEAFF
clone_size: many; d_call: TRBD2; j_call: TRBJ2-7; v_call: TRBV20-1; cdr3_nt: TGCAGTGCTAGAGATCGGGGACTAGCGGGAGATGTTGGGCAGTACTTC; cdr3_aa: CSARDRGLAGDVGQYF
clone_size: few; d_call: -; j_call: TRBJ2-1; v_call: TRBV18; cdr3_nt: TGTGCCAGCTCAGCTTACTCCTACAATGAGCAGTTCTTC; cdr3_aa: CASSAYSYNEQFF
clone_size: many; d_call: TRBD1; j_call: TRBJ2-7; v_call: TRBV5-1; cdr3_nt: TGCGCCAGCAGCTTGGAAAGACAGACAGGGGAATTGGTACAGCAGTACTTC; cdr3_aa: CASSLERQTGELVQQYF
clone_size: many; d_call: -; j_call: TRBJ2-7; v_call: TRBV28; cdr3_nt: TGTGCCAGCAGTTTCGATTTGGGTGAGCAGTACTTC; cdr3_aa: CASSFDLGEQYF
clone_size: many; d_call: -; j_call: TRBJ2-7; v_call: TRBV20-1; cdr3_nt: TGCAGTGCTAGAGGAGCAGGGCCGAACTACGAGCAGTACTTC; cdr3_aa: CSARGAGPNYEQYF